These 22 T cell receptor beta chains came from one sample sequenced in a study of blood T cell repertoires in COVID-19. Profiling relied on immunoSEQ multiplex PCR, and the TCRdb table lists in-frame clones only, not all of them. The data contain 300,000 to 450,000 clones, 75% to 90% of them singletons. The sequencing sample was made of peripheral blood. The receptors were sampled from a woman under 30 with acute or convalescent COVID-19.

The J gene is TRBJ1-2, the V gene TRBV21-1. TRBV21-1 is reported as a pseudogene. The CDR3 extends over 18 amino acids. This chain's CDR3 is CASSKILNPLDCHYGYTF. The CDR3 DNA reads as TGTGCCAGCAGCAAAATCTTGAATCCTCTGGACTGCCACTATGGCTACACCTTC.

The rearrangement links TRBV7-8 to TRBJ1-5; D call uncertain. Trimming removed 6 bases from V and 2 bases from J, with 11 bases in between. CDR3 size: 14 residues. In germline, CDR1 is SGHVS, CDR2 FQNEAQ. The chain's CDR3 is CASRPTGGNQPQHF. DNA for the CDR3: TGTGCCAGCAGACCCACGGGAGGCAATCAGCCCCAGCATTTT.

Note on this clone: Other DNA sequences in this sample translate to the same CDR3. The chain couples TRBV7-9 to TRBJ1-2; D is unresolved. Trimming removed 0 bases from V and 0 bases from J, with 5 bases in between. In germline, CDR1 is SEHNR, CDR2 FQNEAQ (reference sequence). CDR3 length equals 14 residues. CDR3: CASSLAGANYGYTF. The CDR3 nucleotides are TGTGCCAGCAGCTTAGCGGGAGCTAACTATGGCTACACCTTC.

The chain is built from TRBV2 and TRBJ1-3, with 8 bases matching TRBD1. CDR3 size: 14 residues. Germline V CDR1 and CDR2: SNHLY, FYNNEI. The V gene end was trimmed by 7 bases and the J gene end by 0 bases; junction bases not matched to a gene: 2. The CDR3 region has the DNA TGTGCCAGCACAGGGGGCCTCTCTGGAAACACCATATATTTT. The encoded protein is CASTGGLSGNTIYF.

V and J are TRBV15 and TRBJ1-2, with D perhaps TRBD1 (6 bases). Germline V gene sequence: CDR1 LNHNV, CDR2 YYDKDF (reference sequence). There are 14 residues in the CDR3. V lost 3 bases and J lost 1, with 9 bases in between. This chain's CDR3 is CATSRDSFNYGYTF. CDR3 DNA: TGTGCCACCAGCAGGGACAGCTTTAACTATGGCTACACCTTC.

J is TRBJ2-3 and V is TRBV9; 7 nucleotides line up with TRBD1. Germline assignment: CDR1 SGDLS and CDR2 YYNGEE. This CDR3 contains 15 residues. V lost 0 bases, J lost 2 bases, and 3 bases stayed unmatched. This chain's CDR3 is CASSVEGGDTDTQYF. CDR3 DNA sequence: TGTGCCAGCAGCGTAGAAGGGGGCGACACAGATACGCAGTATTTT.

This rearrangement joins TRBV7-3 to TRBJ2-3; 8 bases fit TRBD2. The CDR3 has 14 residues. The V and J ends lost 5 bases and 6 bases, in that order; junction bases with no gene match: 7. The germline CDR1 and CDR2 sequences are SGHTA and FQGTGA. Written as DNA, the CDR3 is TGTGCCAGCAGCCCGTACCCGGGAGGGGATACGCAGTATTTT. Translation gives CASSPYPGGDTQYF.

The sample holds one count of this clone. V is TRBV5-1 and J is TRBJ2-3, with TRBD2 matching 7 bases. V was pared by 4 bases and J by 0 bases, with 8 bases of the junction left unmatched. In germline, CDR1 is SGHRS, CDR2 YFSETQ. The CDR3 totals 16 residues. CDR3 in amino acids: CASSMPSGLSTDTQYF. In nucleotides, the CDR3 is TGCGCCAGCAGCATGCCTAGCGGACTCAGCACAGATACGCAGTATTTT. Drawing the rest from reference TRBV5-1 and TRBJ2-3, the complete variable domain is KAGVTQTPRYLIKTRGQQVTLSCSPISGHRSVSWYQQTPGQGLQFLFEYFSETQRNKGNFPGRFSGRQFSNSRSEMNVSTLELGDSALYLCASSMPSGLSTDTQYFGPGTRLTVL.

The CDR3 DNA follows: TGCGCCAGCAGCTTGGGCGATCGGGAACATGACGGCAAAAATTCACCCCTCCACTTT. This gives the protein CASSLGDREHDGKNSPLHF. The chain carries TRBV5-1 and TRBJ1-6; D not certain. V lost 0 bases, J lost 7 bases, and 23 bases lay in between. From germline, CDR1 is SGHRS and CDR2 YFSETQ. This CDR3 spans 19 amino acids. The full variable domain, completed using reference TRBV5-1 and TRBJ1-6, is KAGVTQTPRYLIKTRGQQVTLSCSPISGHRSVSWYQQTPGQGLQFLFEYFSETQRNKGNFPGRFSGRQFSNSRSEMNVSTLELGDSALYLCASSLGDREHDGKNSPLHFGNGTRLTVT.

The chain has TRBV28 and TRBJ1-5; D perhaps matches TRBD1 (6 bases). The CDR3 contains 14 residues. Looked up from germline, CDR1 is MDHEN and CDR2 is SYDVKM. The CDR3 coding sequence is TGTGCTTCTCATTTGGGGCAAGGGGGTATGCCCCAGCATTTT. Translated, it gives CASHLGQGGMPQHF.

The chain carries TRBV21-1 and TRBJ1-5; the DNA was not used to check the table's D call, TRBD1. TRBV21-1 is a documented pseudogene. The CDR3 extends over 18 amino acids. CDR3 sequence (DNA): TGTGCCAGCAGCAAATTAGAGGTGCCAAGAGTTAGGGGTCAGCCCCAGCATTTT. Its translation: CASSKLEVPRVRGQPQHF.

The chain links TRBV5-8 to TRBJ2-1; D unresolved. Deletions cut 0 bases from V and 0 bases from J, with 16 bases between. Germline lookup yields CDR1 SGHTS and CDR2 YDEGEE. This CDR3 contains 18 residues. Here the CDR3 DNA reads TGTGCCAGCAGCTTGGCCGTGGAGAGCTCCATCTCCTACAATGAGCAGTTCTTC. Protein: CASSLAVESSISYNEQFF.

The chain has TRBV19 and TRBJ2-4, with TRBD2 matching 7 bases. Unmatched junction bases numbered 14, after V lost 1 base and J lost 8 bases. The CDR3 covers 17 residues. The germline CDR1 and CDR2 sequences are LNHDA and SQIVND (reference sequence). CDR3 residues: CASSIVGGGFSGDIQYF. CDR3 bases: TGTGCCAGTAGTATAGTGGGGGGAGGGTTTAGTGGAGACATTCAGTACTTC.

This chain uses TRBV13 with TRBJ2-1; 13 bases align to TRBD2. V was clipped by 0 bases and J by 0 bases; unmatched bases: 2. CDR3 size: 18 residues. Germline CDR1 and CDR2: PRHDT and FYEKMQ (reference sequence). CDR3 protein: CASSLGLAGGPSYNEQFF. CDR3 DNA: TGTGCCAGCAGCTTAGGACTAGCGGGGGGGCCCTCCTACAATGAGCAGTTCTTC.

The V gene is TRBV19, the J gene TRBJ2-7, with 7 bases lining up with TRBD2. After removal of 10 bases from V and 1 base from J, the junction contained 13 bases not matched to a gene. The CDR3 is made up of 15 amino acids. CDR1 and CDR2 (germline): LNHDA, SQIVND (reference sequence). The CDR3 protein is CATTTAASGSYEQYF. The CDR3 DNA sequence: TGTGCCACCACCACCGCGGCTAGCGGATCCTACGAGCAGTACTTC.

The chain combines TRBV19 with TRBJ2-2, with TRBD1 identical over 7 bases. CDR1 is LNHDA and CDR2 is SQIVND in the germline V gene (reference sequence). The trim removed 8 bases at V and 1 base at J, leaving 7 bases unmatched. The CDR3 has 15 residues. Here the CDR3 reads CASEGTELNTGELFF. The CDR3 DNA reads TGTGCCAGTGAGGGGACAGAATTGAACACCGGGGAGCTGTTTTTT.

This sequence joins TRBV3-1 (or the pseudogene TRBV3-2) and TRBJ2-6; possibly TRBD1 for D (5 bases). The CDR3 consists of 17 residues. Trimming cost V 4 bases and J 4 bases, with 17 bases left between them. Germline V CDR1 and CDR2: LGHDT, YNNKEL (reference sequence). The CDR3 loop is CASSPPTDLWGANVLTF. The DNA of the CDR3 is TGTGCCAGCAGCCCACCGACAGACCTTTGGGGGGCCAACGTCCTGACTTTC.

This chain connects TRBV4-2 to TRBJ1-5; the D is unclear. Germline V gives CDR1 LGHNA, CDR2 YNFKEQ. The CDR3 extends over 15 amino acids. The germline V and J ends were trimmed by 0 bases and 3 bases, with 9 bases remaining between them. The CDR3 DNA reads TGTGCCAGCAGCCAAGATACAGTCGTCAATCAGCCCCAGCATTTT. This gives the protein CASSQDTVVNQPQHF.

The chain has TRBV6-2 or TRBV6-3 and TRBJ2-3; D is possibly TRBD2 (6 bases). The V end lost 6 bases, the J end lost 4 bases, and 11 bases lay between the germline ends. The germline V gene encodes CDR1 MNHEY and CDR2 SVGEGT. There are 13 residues in the CDR3. The CDR3 sequence is CASSGSLADTQYF. DNA for the CDR3: TGTGCCAGCAGCGGGAGTTTGGCAGATACGCAGTATTTT.

This chain uses TRBV15 with TRBJ1-1; D ambiguous. The CDR3 runs 11 residues. The V and J ends lost 2 bases and 8 bases respectively, with 6 bases between them. Looked up from germline, CDR1 is LNHNV and CDR2 is YYDKDF (reference sequence). This CDR3 reads CATSRNGEAFF. The CDR3 nucleotides are TGTGCCACCAGCAGAAACGGGGAAGCTTTCTTT.

This chain links TRBV11-1 with TRBJ1-2; D may be TRBD1 (5 bases). The CDR3 covers 15 residues. V was pared by 5 bases and J by 3 bases, with 16 bases between. Germline V gene lookup returns CDR1 SGHAT and CDR2 FQDESV (reference sequence). This CDR3 reads CASSHTADTYYGYTF. The DNA of the CDR3 is TGTGCCAGCAGCCACACCGCGGACACTTACTATGGCTACACCTTC.

The V and J genes are TRBV28 and TRBJ2-5, with D perhaps TRBD2 (6 bases). CDR3 length: 11 amino acids. From germline, CDR1 is MDHEN and CDR2 SYDVKM. V lost 2 bases, J lost 13 bases, and 11 bases lay in between. The CDR3 here is CASSLTREPYF. The CDR3 DNA reads as TGTGCCAGCAGTTTAACGCGGGAACCGTACTTC.